This T cell receptor (beta chain) emerged from a study of radiotherapy plus CTLA-4 blockade in lung cancer. About the study: Of the patients, 15% to 20% showed objective responses and around 34% attained disease control. Study-wide points: Researchers report tumor-derived TCR clones expanding in blood after radiotherapy plus ipilimumab. Reports identified early blood T cell clone dynamics, with interferon-beta, as the best response predictor.

The V end lost 0 bases, the J end lost 6 bases, and 15 bases lay between the germline ends. CDR1 and CDR2 (germline): SGHNT, YYREEE (reference sequence). The CDR3 has 15 residues. Sequencing was performed with immunoSEQ multiplex PCR; in TCRdb, only in-frame clones are kept and a portion is missing. The sample records about 94,000 clones, about four fifths being singletons. Notes on this clone: No antigen is known for it.

This receptor was identified in a human donor with non-small cell lung cancer that progressed on radiotherapy plus ipilimumab. Material: peripheral blood, obtained from a patient treated with radiotherapy plus ipilimumab. V is TRBV5-4 and J is TRBJ1-2, with D maybe TRBD1 (6 bases). CDR3 coding DNA: TGTGCCAGCAGCTTGGTAAGGGGGGCGCAAGATGGCTACACCTTC. It is translated as CASSLVRGAQDGYTF.